This is a list of T cell receptor beta chains from one sample in a study of blood T cell repertoires in COVID-19. Method: immunoSEQ multiplex PCR; TCRdb's copy keeps in-frame clones and lacks some. The data hold about 280,000 clones, with approximately 85% observed a single time. Material for sequencing was peripheral blood. All receptors come from a man over 45 with active or convalescent COVID-19. CDR3s include the opening cysteine and the closing phenylalanine or tryptophan. D genes are given only for firm matches. For some rows the clone size is stated as once, few or many, or as a class when expanded; others skip it.

V: TRBV2; J: TRBJ1-5; size: few; D: -; CDR3: CASSEITGRAQHF; DNA: TGTGCCAGCAGTGAAATAACAGGGAGGGCCCAGCATTTT
V: TRBV2; J: TRBJ2-1; size: -; D: TRBD2; CDR3: CASGKDGGSSNEQFF; DNA: TGTGCCAGCGGAAAGGACGGCGGGAGTAGCAATGAGCAGTTCTTC
V: TRBV28; J: TRBJ2-2; size: -; D: TRBD2; CDR3: CASTRGGRGTGELFF; DNA: TGTGCCAGCACCCGTGGCGGGAGGGGAACCGGGGAGCTGTTTTTT
V: TRBV30; J: TRBJ2-7; size: -; D: TRBD1; CDR3: CAWNRGLYQYEQYF; DNA: TGTGCCTGGAACAGGGGCCTTTACCAGTACGAGCAGTACTTC
V: TRBV19; J: TRBJ2-1; size: -; D: TRBD2; CDR3: CASSLSGRIYNEQFF; DNA: TGTGCCAGTAGTCTAAGCGGGAGGATCTACAATGAGCAGTTCTTC
V: TRBV10-1; J: TRBJ2-3; size: -; D: TRBD1; CDR3: CASSGRRDRGTDTQYF; DNA: TGCGCCAGCAGCGGTCGTCGGGACAGGGGCACAGATACGCAGTATTTT
V: TRBV6-6; J: TRBJ2-7; size: -; D: TRBD1; CDR3: CASRGTGHEQYF; DNA: TGTGCCAGCAGGGGGACAGGGCACGAGCAGTACTTC
V: TRBV7-8; J: TRBJ2-7; size: -; D: -; CDR3: CASSVAYEQYF; DNA: TGTGCCAGCAGCGTCGCCTACGAGCAGTACTTC
V: TRBV27; J: TRBJ2-7; size: -; D: -; CDR3: CASSSGLAGSYEQYF; DNA: TGTGCCAGCAGCTCCGGACTCGCTGGCTCCTACGAGCAGTACTTC
V: TRBV2; J: TRBJ2-7; size: -; D: -; CDR3: CASSRGGTLYEQYF; DNA: TGTGCCAGCAGTAGGGGGGGAACTCTCTACGAGCAGTACTTC
V: TRBV5-1; J: TRBJ2-2; size: -; D: TRBD2; CDR3: CASSPYGTSGRSTGELFF; DNA: TGCGCCAGCAGCCCCTATGGGACTAGCGGGAGGTCCACCGGGGAGCTGTTTTTT
V: TRBV3-1/TRBV3-2; J: TRBJ2-1; size: -; D: TRBD2; CDR3: CASSRGLAPNEQFF; DNA: TGTGCCAGCAGCCGAGGACTAGCCCCAAATGAGCAGTTCTTC
V: TRBV3-1/TRBV3-2; J: TRBJ2-5; size: -; D: TRBD2; CDR3: CASSQVRAGGPEETQYF; DNA: TGTGCCAGCAGCCAAGTTCGAGCGGGAGGGCCGGAAGAGACCCAGTACTTC
V: TRBV5-5; J: TRBJ1-5; size: -; D: TRBD1; CDR3: CASSLTGGIGGNQPQHF; DNA: TGTGCCAGCAGCTTGACAGGGGGCATCGGGGGCAATCAGCCCCAGCATTTT
V: TRBV5-1; J: TRBJ2-1; size: -; D: TRBD2; CDR3: CASSPSGTSYNEQFF; DNA: TGCGCCAGCAGCCCTAGCGGGACCTCCTACAATGAGCAGTTCTTC
V: TRBV10-3; J: TRBJ2-3; size: -; D: TRBD2; CDR3: CATAGGGRTDTQYF; DNA: TGTGCCACGGCGGGGGGGGGCCGCACAGATACGCAGTATTTT
V: TRBV5-5; J: TRBJ2-1; size: -; D: -; CDR3: CASSLGSGSYNEQFF; DNA: TGTGCCAGCAGCTTGGGGTCAGGCTCCTACAATGAGCAGTTCTTC
V: TRBV9; J: TRBJ2-5; size: -; D: TRBD2; CDR3: CASSDIAGRETQYF; DNA: TGTGCCAGCAGCGACATAGCGGGAAGAGAGACCCAGTACTTC
V: TRBV7-9; J: TRBJ1-1; size: -; D: -; CDR3: CASSPRDTEAFF; DNA: TGTGCCAGCAGCCCCCGAGACACTGAAGCTTTCTTT
V: TRBV30; J: TRBJ2-2; size: -; D: -; CDR3: CAWTRDFSTGELFF; DNA: TGTGCCTGGACCAGGGACTTCTCCACCGGGGAGCTGTTTTTT
V: TRBV28; J: TRBJ2-1; size: -; D: TRBD2; CDR3: CASTYWPGLAGRSSYNEQFF; DNA: TGTGCCAGCACTTATTGGCCGGGACTAGCGGGACGGAGCTCCTACAATGAGCAGTTCTTC
V: TRBV4-2; J: TRBJ2-2; size: once; D: TRBD2; CDR3: CASSQDRREGVAGELFF; DNA: TGTGCCAGCAGCCAAGATAGGCGGGAGGGGGTGGCCGGGGAGCTGTTTTTT
V: TRBV11-2; J: TRBJ1-2; size: -; D: -; CDR3: CASSSSSGYGYTF; DNA: TGTGCCAGCAGCTCAAGTTCAGGCTATGGCTACACCTTC
V: TRBV7-9; J: TRBJ2-1; size: -; D: -; CDR3: CASSPKGTNYNEQFF; DNA: TGTGCCAGCAGCCCGAAGGGGACAAATTACAATGAGCAGTTCTTC
V: TRBV6-1; J: TRBJ2-7; size: -; D: -; CDR3: CASSERWTNPYEQYF; DNA: TGTGCCAGCAGTGAAAGGTGGACAAACCCCTACGAGCAGTACTTC
V: TRBV18; J: TRBJ2-7; size: -; D: -; CDR3: CASSPPMSEQYF; DNA: TGTGCCAGCTCACCGCCGATGAGCGAGCAGTACTTC
V: TRBV5-1; J: TRBJ2-3; size: few; D: -; CDR3: CASSPFTSTDTQYF; DNA: TGCGCCAGCAGCCCCTTTACTAGCACAGATACGCAGTATTTT
V: TRBV10-1; J: TRBJ2-2; size: -; D: TRBD2; CDR3: CASSESVSGRALTNTGELFF; DNA: TGCGCCAGCAGTGAGTCGGTCAGCGGGAGGGCCTTAACGAACACCGGGGAGCTGTTTTTT
V: TRBV28; J: TRBJ1-2; size: -; D: -; CDR3: CASRTGFGYTF; DNA: TGTGCCAGCAGAACAGGGTTTGGCTACACCTTC
V: TRBV9; J: TRBJ2-2; size: -; D: TRBD2; CDR3: CASSVGPSGSWDTGELFF; DNA: TGTGCCAGCAGCGTAGGCCCTAGCGGGAGTTGGGACACCGGGGAGCTGTTTTTT
V: TRBV25-1; J: TRBJ1-2; size: -; D: TRBD1; CDR3: CASGPPRDRSGYTF; DNA: TGTGCCAGCGGACCACCCCGGGACAGGTCTGGCTACACCTTC
V: TRBV6-2/TRBV6-3; J: TRBJ2-1; size: -; D: TRBD2; CDR3: CASSYTRLASNNEQFF; DNA: TGTGCCAGCAGTTACACCCGACTAGCGAGCAATAATGAGCAGTTCTTC
V: TRBV6-6; J: TRBJ2-3; size: -; D: -; CDR3: CASRSDGLVTDTQYF; DNA: TGTGCCAGCAGATCCGACGGCCTAGTGACCGATACGCAGTATTTT
V: TRBV28; J: TRBJ1-1; size: -; D: TRBD1; CDR3: CASGTGGDPTEAFF; DNA: TGTGCCAGCGGCACAGGGGGCGATCCCACTGAAGCTTTCTTT
V: TRBV7-8; J: TRBJ2-2; size: -; D: -; CDR3: CASSLSDLGTGELFF; DNA: TGTGCCAGCAGCTTAAGCGACCTCGGGACCGGGGAGCTGTTTTTT
V: TRBV6-4; J: TRBJ2-2; size: -; D: TRBD2; CDR3: CASSLAGNTGELFF; DNA: TGTGCCAGCAGTCTAGCGGGGAACACCGGGGAGCTGTTTTTT
V: TRBV9; J: TRBJ1-2; size: -; D: -; CDR3: CASTSEDLYGYTF; DNA: TGTGCCAGCACCTCGGAGGATCTTTATGGCTACACCTTC
V: TRBV5-4; J: TRBJ2-3; size: -; D: -; CDR3: CASSLETSLAASTDTQYF; DNA: TGTGCCAGCAGCTTGGAAACGTCCCTAGCCGCTAGCACAGATACGCAGTATTTT
V: TRBV19; J: TRBJ2-1; size: -; D: TRBD1; CDR3: CASTPGGRGLYNEQFF; DNA: TGTGCCAGTACCCCCGGGGGCAGGGGGCTCTACAATGAGCAGTTCTTC
V: TRBV4-2; J: TRBJ2-3; size: once; D: TRBD2; CDR3: CASSPTGGGTDTQYF; DNA: TGTGCCAGCAGCCCCACGGGGGGGGGCACAGATACGCAGTATTTT
V: TRBV5-8; J: TRBJ2-1; size: -; D: TRBD2; CDR3: CASSSVPGLAGESYNEQFF; DNA: TGTGCCAGCAGCTCCGTCCCGGGACTAGCGGGAGAATCCTACAATGAGCAGTTCTTC
V: TRBV5-4; J: TRBJ1-6; size: once; D: -; CDR3: CASSLGPESPLHF; DNA: TGTGCCAGCAGCTTGGGGCCCGAATCACCCCTCCACTTT
V: TRBV4-2; J: TRBJ2-3; size: -; D: TRBD2; CDR3: CASSQERLATDTQYF; DNA: TGTGCCAGCAGCCAAGAGAGACTAGCAACAGATACGCAGTATTTT
V: TRBV5-1; J: TRBJ1-5; size: few; D: TRBD1; CDR3: CASSPTGFSSQPQHF; DNA: TGCGCCAGCAGCCCGACAGGGTTTTCATCTCAGCCCCAGCATTTT
V: TRBV7-3; J: TRBJ2-3; size: -; D: TRBD1; CDR3: CASSLTGTGVGTDTQYF; DNA: TGTGCCAGCAGCTTAACCGGGACAGGGGTTGGCACAGATACGCAGTATTTT
V: TRBV27; J: TRBJ2-7; size: -; D: -; CDR3: CATAPATRYEQYF; DNA: TGTGCCACCGCCCCCGCGACACGCTACGAGCAGTACTTC
V: TRBV28; J: TRBJ1-2; size: -; D: -; CDR3: CASIAGVRAGYTF; DNA: TGTGCCAGCATCGCAGGGGTTAGGGCGGGCTACACCTTC
V: TRBV5-6; J: TRBJ1-1; size: -; D: -; CDR3: CASSLGRDTEAFF; DNA: TGTGCCAGCAGCTTGGGCAGGGATACTGAAGCTTTCTTT
V: TRBV30; J: TRBJ2-1; size: -; D: -; CDR3: CAWSVLNKELGLYNEQFF; DNA: TGTGCCTGGAGTGTACTGAATAAGGAATTGGGGCTATACAATGAGCAGTTCTTC
V: TRBV10-3; J: TRBJ2-2; size: -; D: -; CDR3: CAISETGTGELFF; DNA: TGTGCCATCAGTGAAACGGGTACCGGGGAGCTGTTTTTT
V: TRBV24-1; J: TRBJ1-1; size: -; D: TRBD1; CDR3: CATSDRTGKAFF; DNA: TGTGCCACCAGTGATCGGACAGGGAAAGCTTTCTTT
V: TRBV7-9; J: TRBJ2-1; size: -; D: TRBD2; CDR3: CASRQGYRASGGNEQFF; DNA: TGTGCCAGCAGACAAGGCTACCGGGCTAGCGGAGGGAATGAGCAGTTCTTC
V: TRBV7-9; J: TRBJ2-3; size: -; D: -; CDR3: CASSFSDTQYF; DNA: TGTGCCAGCAGCTTCTCTGATACGCAGTATTTT
V: TRBV12-3/TRBV12-4; J: TRBJ1-1; size: many; D: TRBD1; CDR3: CASSQGAEAFF; DNA: TGTGCCAGCAGCCAGGGGGCTGAAGCTTTCTTT
V: TRBV6-6; J: TRBJ1-5; size: -; D: TRBD1; CDR3: CASTEARGPGNQPQHF; DNA: TGTGCCAGCACCGAAGCGAGGGGGCCGGGCAATCAGCCCCAGCATTTT